The rows below give T cell receptor beta chains drawn from one sample of a study of cytomegalovirus exposure and HLA in healthy donors. Only in-frame clones appear in the TCRdb table, and some are missing; sequencing was by immunoSEQ multiplex PCR. This sample has about 160,000 clones, with more than 75% found just once. Sequenced input: PBMCs. The source is a girl between 10 and 17 years old in good health and CMV-seropositive. Each CDR3 is given with its conserved first and last residue. A D gene is named only where the DNA matches it firmly. A row's size may be missing; if present it is once, few, many or a size class.

d_call: .; j_call: TRBJ1-4; clone_size: .; cdr3_length: 15; v_call: TRBV7-9; cdr3_aa: CASTPPGRENEKLFF; cdr3_nt: TGTGCCAGTACTCCGCCGGGACGGGAGAATGAAAAACTGTTTTTT
d_call: .; j_call: TRBJ2-3; clone_size: .; cdr3_length: 13; v_call: TRBV29-1; cdr3_aa: CSVRGSRTDTQYF; cdr3_nt: TGCAGCGTACGAGGGAGTCGAACAGATACGCAGTATTTT
d_call: TRBD2; j_call: TRBJ2-7; clone_size: few; cdr3_length: 17; v_call: TRBV4-1; cdr3_aa: CASSQDRPGGDSYEQYF; cdr3_nt: TGCGCCAGCAGCCAAGATAGGCCGGGGGGAGATTCCTACGAGCAGTACTTC
d_call: .; j_call: TRBJ1-4; clone_size: .; cdr3_length: 16; v_call: TRBV25-1; cdr3_aa: CASSEYLAGANEKLFF; cdr3_nt: TGTGCCAGCAGTGAATATTTGGCAGGGGCCAATGAAAAACTGTTTTTT
d_call: .; j_call: TRBJ2-1; clone_size: few; cdr3_length: 14; v_call: TRBV11-3; cdr3_aa: CASSLLSSDNEQFF; cdr3_nt: TGTGCCAGCAGCTTATTATCTTCCGACAATGAGCAGTTCTTC
d_call: .; j_call: TRBJ1-1; clone_size: .; cdr3_length: 17; v_call: TRBV4-3; cdr3_aa: CASSQDRGGWRNTEAFF; cdr3_nt: TGCGCCAGCAGCCAAGATAGAGGGGGTTGGAGGAACACTGAAGCTTTCTTT
d_call: TRBD2; j_call: TRBJ2-5; clone_size: .; cdr3_length: 15; v_call: TRBV9; cdr3_aa: CASSVVLAGVETQYF; cdr3_nt: TGTGCCAGCAGCGTAGTATTAGCGGGAGTGGAGACCCAGTACTTC
d_call: .; j_call: TRBJ1-5; clone_size: once; cdr3_length: 15; v_call: TRBV18; cdr3_aa: CASSPYWGLNQPQHF; cdr3_nt: TGTGCCAGCTCACCATACTGGGGCCTGAATCAGCCCCAGCATTTT
d_call: .; j_call: TRBJ2-5; clone_size: .; cdr3_length: 13; v_call: TRBV28; cdr3_aa: CASSLLGAQTQYF; cdr3_nt: TGTGCCAGCAGTTTACTGGGGGCCCAGACCCAGTACTTC
d_call: TRBD2; j_call: TRBJ2-7; clone_size: .; cdr3_length: 15; v_call: TRBV18; cdr3_aa: CASSPLGGRDHEQYF; cdr3_nt: TGTGCCAGCTCACCACTCGGAGGGAGGGACCACGAGCAGTACTTC
d_call: TRBD1; j_call: TRBJ1-3; clone_size: .; cdr3_length: 17; v_call: TRBV5-1; cdr3_aa: CASSLEAGGLFGNTIYF; cdr3_nt: TGCGCCAGCAGCTTGGAGGCAGGGGGGTTATTTGGAAACACCATATATTTT
d_call: .; j_call: TRBJ2-7; clone_size: .; cdr3_length: 12; v_call: TRBV7-8; cdr3_aa: CASSLPGYEQYF; cdr3_nt: TGTGCCAGCAGCTTACCAGGGTACGAGCAGTACTTC
d_call: TRBD1; j_call: TRBJ1-1; clone_size: .; cdr3_length: 15; v_call: TRBV28; cdr3_aa: CASSPWTGVNTEAFF; cdr3_nt: TGTGCCAGCAGTCCCTGGACAGGGGTGAACACTGAAGCTTTCTTT
d_call: .; j_call: TRBJ2-1; clone_size: .; cdr3_length: 14; v_call: TRBV5-1; cdr3_aa: CASSHDRNYNEQFF; cdr3_nt: TGCGCCAGCAGCCACGACAGAAATTACAATGAGCAGTTCTTC
d_call: TRBD2; j_call: TRBJ2-3; clone_size: .; cdr3_length: 15; v_call: TRBV28; cdr3_aa: CASSWTSGSTDTQYF; cdr3_nt: TGTGCCAGCAGCTGGACTAGCGGAAGCACAGATACGCAGTATTTT
d_call: TRBD1; j_call: TRBJ2-7; clone_size: few; cdr3_length: 15; v_call: TRBV25-1; cdr3_aa: CASSESGPTGVEQYF; cdr3_nt: TGTGCCAGCAGTGAATCGGGCCCTACAGGGGTGGAGCAGTACTTC
d_call: .; j_call: TRBJ2-6; clone_size: .; cdr3_length: 15; v_call: TRBV5-1; cdr3_aa: CASSLAPSGANVLTF; cdr3_nt: TGCGCCAGCAGCTTGGCTCCCTCTGGGGCCAACGTCCTGACTTTC
d_call: .; j_call: TRBJ1-1; clone_size: .; cdr3_length: 12; v_call: TRBV7-9; cdr3_aa: CASSLENGSAFF; cdr3_nt: TGTGCCAGCAGCTTAGAGAACGGGAGTGCTTTCTTT
d_call: TRBD1; j_call: TRBJ2-1; clone_size: .; cdr3_length: 15; v_call: TRBV7-9; cdr3_aa: CASSLPSLGQGKQFF; cdr3_nt: TGTGCCAGCAGCCTCCCAAGCTTAGGACAGGGCAAGCAGTTCTTC
d_call: .; j_call: TRBJ2-1; clone_size: .; cdr3_length: 14; v_call: TRBV5-6; cdr3_aa: CASSFGRTIDEQFF; cdr3_nt: TGTGCCAGCAGCTTTGGGAGGACGATAGACGAGCAGTTCTTC
d_call: .; j_call: TRBJ1-2; clone_size: .; cdr3_length: 15; v_call: TRBV7-8; cdr3_aa: CASSPREAREYGYTF; cdr3_nt: TGTGCCAGCAGCCCCCGGGAGGCTAGAGAATATGGCTACACCTTC
d_call: TRBD1; j_call: TRBJ2-2; clone_size: .; cdr3_length: 18; v_call: TRBV9; cdr3_aa: CASSVDQQGNRWTGELFF; cdr3_nt: TGTGCCAGCAGCGTAGACCAACAGGGGAATAGGTGGACCGGGGAGCTGTTTTTT
d_call: TRBD1; j_call: TRBJ2-5; clone_size: .; cdr3_length: 14; v_call: TRBV18; cdr3_aa: CVSSPQGLVETQYF; cdr3_nt: TGTGTCAGCTCACCACAGGGGTTGGTTGAGACCCAGTACTTC
d_call: .; j_call: TRBJ2-7; clone_size: .; cdr3_length: 15; v_call: TRBV5-4; cdr3_aa: CASSYYPGSSYEQYF; cdr3_nt: TGTGCCAGCAGCTATTACCCGGGGAGCTCCTACGAGCAGTACTTC
d_call: TRBD1; j_call: TRBJ1-2; clone_size: .; cdr3_length: 13; v_call: TRBV28; cdr3_aa: CASSPTGYYGYTF; cdr3_nt: TGTGCCAGCAGTCCGACAGGGTATTATGGCTACACCTTC
d_call: TRBD2; j_call: TRBJ2-7; clone_size: .; cdr3_length: 14; v_call: TRBV11-2; cdr3_aa: CASSLLGGTYEQYF; cdr3_nt: TGTGCCAGCAGCCTATTGGGGGGGACCTACGAGCAGTACTTC
d_call: .; j_call: TRBJ2-3; clone_size: .; cdr3_length: 14; v_call: TRBV7-3; cdr3_aa: CASSLEGLADTQYF; cdr3_nt: TGTGCCAGCAGCTTGGAGGGCCTCGCAGATACGCAGTATTTT
d_call: .; j_call: TRBJ2-1; clone_size: .; cdr3_length: 12; v_call: TRBV28; cdr3_aa: CASSPENNEQFF; cdr3_nt: TGTGCCAGCAGTCCCGAGAACAATGAGCAGTTCTTC
d_call: .; j_call: TRBJ2-6; clone_size: .; cdr3_length: 15; v_call: TRBV28; cdr3_aa: CASSSPGTGANVLTF; cdr3_nt: TGTGCCAGCAGCTCCCCAGGGACAGGGGCCAACGTCCTGACTTTC
d_call: .; j_call: TRBJ1-1; clone_size: .; cdr3_length: 14; v_call: TRBV6-5; cdr3_aa: CASSYPFRNTEAFF; cdr3_nt: TGTGCCAGCAGTTACCCCTTTCGGAACACTGAAGCTTTCTTT
d_call: TRBD1; j_call: TRBJ2-5; clone_size: .; cdr3_length: 15; v_call: TRBV5-8; cdr3_aa: CASSPRQGARETQYF; cdr3_nt: TGTGCCAGCAGTCCTCGGCAGGGGGCGAGGGAGACCCAGTACTTC
d_call: .; j_call: TRBJ2-7; clone_size: .; cdr3_length: 15; v_call: TRBV25-1; cdr3_aa: CASSERMRDTYEQYF; cdr3_nt: TGTGCCAGCAGTGAAAGGATGAGGGATACTTACGAGCAGTACTTC
d_call: TRBD2; j_call: TRBJ2-3; clone_size: few; cdr3_length: 14; v_call: TRBV6-1; cdr3_aa: CASSISGGEDTQYF; cdr3_nt: TGTGCCAGCAGTATCAGCGGGGGGGAAGATACGCAGTATTTT
d_call: .; j_call: TRBJ2-1; clone_size: .; cdr3_length: 15; v_call: TRBV11-3; cdr3_aa: CASSLLRESLDEQFF; cdr3_nt: TGTGCCAGCAGCTTGTTGAGGGAGAGCCTCGATGAGCAGTTCTTC
d_call: TRBD2; j_call: TRBJ2-5; clone_size: .; cdr3_length: 14; v_call: TRBV7-3; cdr3_aa: CASSLVAGAETQYF; cdr3_nt: TGTGCCAGCAGCTTAGTGGCGGGAGCGGAGACCCAGTACTTC
d_call: .; j_call: TRBJ1-4; clone_size: .; cdr3_length: 16; v_call: TRBV5-4; cdr3_aa: CASSLGGRATNEKLFF; cdr3_nt: TGTGCCAGCAGCTTGGGGGGGCGAGCAACTAATGAAAAACTGTTTTTT
d_call: TRBD1; j_call: TRBJ1-2; clone_size: .; cdr3_length: 16; v_call: TRBV19; cdr3_aa: CASSIGWDRNNYGYTF; cdr3_nt: TGTGCCAGTAGTATAGGCTGGGACAGAAACAACTATGGCTACACCTTC
d_call: TRBD1; j_call: TRBJ2-3; clone_size: .; cdr3_length: 14; v_call: TRBV5-1; cdr3_aa: CASSDTGGTDTQYF; cdr3_nt: TGCGCCAGCAGCGATACAGGGGGCACAGATACGCAGTATTTT
d_call: .; j_call: TRBJ2-6; clone_size: once; cdr3_length: 14; v_call: TRBV10-3; cdr3_aa: CAIRAETGANVLTF; cdr3_nt: TGTGCCATCAGAGCCGAGACTGGGGCCAACGTCCTGACTTTC
d_call: TRBD1; j_call: TRBJ2-1; clone_size: .; cdr3_length: 17; v_call: TRBV11-2; cdr3_aa: CASSSLPTGTVYNEQFF; cdr3_nt: TGTGCCAGCAGCTCCCTCCCGACAGGGACGGTCTACAATGAGCAGTTCTTC
d_call: .; j_call: TRBJ2-1; clone_size: .; cdr3_length: 14; v_call: TRBV5-1; cdr3_aa: CASSNMPYDNEQFF; cdr3_nt: TGCGCCAGCAGCAACATGCCTTATGATAATGAGCAGTTCTTC
d_call: .; j_call: TRBJ2-3; clone_size: .; cdr3_length: 16; v_call: TRBV21-1; cdr3_aa: CASSIGTGLPRDTQYF; cdr3_nt: TGTGCCAGCAGCATTGGGACAGGCCTTCCGAGAGATACGCAGTATTTT
d_call: .; j_call: TRBJ1-1; clone_size: .; cdr3_length: 14; v_call: TRBV9; cdr3_aa: CASSVDRVPTEAFF; cdr3_nt: TGTGCCAGCAGCGTAGACAGGGTACCCACTGAAGCTTTCTTT
d_call: .; j_call: TRBJ1-5; clone_size: .; cdr3_length: 15; v_call: TRBV6-1; cdr3_aa: CASTGDVGGNQPQHF; cdr3_nt: TGTGCCAGCACCGGGGACGTCGGGGGGAATCAGCCCCAGCATTTT
d_call: TRBD2; j_call: TRBJ2-7; clone_size: .; cdr3_length: 16; v_call: TRBV5-1; cdr3_aa: CASSLESSGVSYEQYF; cdr3_nt: TGCGCCAGCAGCTTGGAAAGTAGCGGGGTTTCCTACGAGCAGTACTTC